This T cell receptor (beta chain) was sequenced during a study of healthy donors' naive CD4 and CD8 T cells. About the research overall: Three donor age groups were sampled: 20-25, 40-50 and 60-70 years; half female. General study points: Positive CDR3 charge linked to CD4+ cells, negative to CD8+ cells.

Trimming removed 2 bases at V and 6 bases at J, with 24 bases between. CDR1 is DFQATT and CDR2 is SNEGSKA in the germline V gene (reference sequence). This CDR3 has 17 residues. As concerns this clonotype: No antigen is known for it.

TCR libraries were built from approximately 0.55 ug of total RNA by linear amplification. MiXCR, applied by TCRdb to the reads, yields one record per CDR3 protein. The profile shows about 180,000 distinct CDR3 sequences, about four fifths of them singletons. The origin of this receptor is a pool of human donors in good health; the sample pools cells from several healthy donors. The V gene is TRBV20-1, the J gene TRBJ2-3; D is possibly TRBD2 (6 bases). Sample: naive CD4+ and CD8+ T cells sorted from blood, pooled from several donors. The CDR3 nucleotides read TGCAGTGCTAGAAATCGCCGCCGAGTTGGGGGGTACGATACGCAGTATTTT. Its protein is CSARNRRRVGGYDTQYF.